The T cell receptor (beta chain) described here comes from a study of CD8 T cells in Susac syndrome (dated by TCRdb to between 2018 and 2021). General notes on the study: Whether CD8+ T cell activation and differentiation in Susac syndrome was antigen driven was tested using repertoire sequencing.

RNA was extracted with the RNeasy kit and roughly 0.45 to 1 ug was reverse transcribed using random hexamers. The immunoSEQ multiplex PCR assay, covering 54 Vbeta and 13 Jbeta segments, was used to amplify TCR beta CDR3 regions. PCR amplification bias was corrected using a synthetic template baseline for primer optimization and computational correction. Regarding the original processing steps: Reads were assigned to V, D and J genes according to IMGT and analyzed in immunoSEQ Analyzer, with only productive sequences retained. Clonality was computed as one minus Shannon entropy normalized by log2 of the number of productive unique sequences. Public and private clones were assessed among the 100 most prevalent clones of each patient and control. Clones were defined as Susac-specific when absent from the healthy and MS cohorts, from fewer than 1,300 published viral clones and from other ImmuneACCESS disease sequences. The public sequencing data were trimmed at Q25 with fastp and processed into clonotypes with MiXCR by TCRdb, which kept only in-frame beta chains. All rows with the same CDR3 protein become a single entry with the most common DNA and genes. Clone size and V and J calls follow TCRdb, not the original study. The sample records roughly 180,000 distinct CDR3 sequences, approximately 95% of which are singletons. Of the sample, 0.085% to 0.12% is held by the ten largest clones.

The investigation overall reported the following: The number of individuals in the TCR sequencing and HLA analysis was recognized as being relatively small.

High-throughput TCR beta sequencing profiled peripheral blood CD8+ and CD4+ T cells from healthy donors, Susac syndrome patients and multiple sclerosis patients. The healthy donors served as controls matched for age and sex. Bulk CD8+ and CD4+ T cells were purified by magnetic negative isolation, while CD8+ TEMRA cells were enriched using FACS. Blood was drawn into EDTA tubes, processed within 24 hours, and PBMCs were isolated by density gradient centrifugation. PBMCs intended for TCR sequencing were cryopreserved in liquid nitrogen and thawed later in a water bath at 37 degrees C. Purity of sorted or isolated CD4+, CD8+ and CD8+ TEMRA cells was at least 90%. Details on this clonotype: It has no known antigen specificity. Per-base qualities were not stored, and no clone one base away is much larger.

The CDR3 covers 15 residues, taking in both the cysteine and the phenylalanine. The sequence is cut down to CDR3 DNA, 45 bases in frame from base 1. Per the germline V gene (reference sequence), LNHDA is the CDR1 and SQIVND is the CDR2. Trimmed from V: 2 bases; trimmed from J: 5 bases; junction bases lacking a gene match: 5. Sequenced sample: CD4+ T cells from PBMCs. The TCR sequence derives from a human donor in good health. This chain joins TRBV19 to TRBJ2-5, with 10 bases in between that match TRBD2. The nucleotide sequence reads TGTGCCAGTAGTATACCTAGCGGGAGTCTTGAGACCCAGTACTTC. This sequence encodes CASSIPSGSLETQYF.